The TCR beta chain under discussion was sequenced for a study of blood T cell repertoires in COVID-19. Study background: The United States, Italy and Spain provided the acute and convalescent COVID-19 samples. In each case, the material was cDNA or gDNA derived from T cells, B-cell-depleted T cells, or PBMCs.

Trimming shortened V by 6 bases and J by 3 bases, and 12 bases separated the two germline ends. The CDR3 totals 14 residues. Germline lookup yields CDR1 KGHSH and CDR2 LQKENI. As processed by the authors: Reference gene primers were amplified, and this amplification served to estimate nucleated cell counts. Clones were read by immunoSEQ multiplex PCR, and TCRdb kept only the in-frame ones, dropping some. V and J calls and clone size come straight from that table; D and trimming were deduced from the DNA. This sample carries hundreds of thousands of clones, about 86% of them seen once, and the ten largest clones take roughly 9.8%.

The rearrangement links TRBV18 to TRBJ2-1; D is ambiguous. The sample taken for sequencing was peripheral blood. The clonotype originates from a man aged 80 or over with acute or convalescent COVID-19. The CDR3 loop reads CASSLDFIYNEQFF. In DNA, the CDR3 is TGTGCCAGCTCCCTCGACTTCATCTACAATGAGCAGTTCTTC.